A single T cell receptor (beta chain) is shown here with its context. Its ends do not fully match the called genes, so a read error is possible. Germline CDR1 and CDR2: MNHEY and SVGEGT. CDR3 length: 14 amino acids. This record comes from a study of tumor-infiltrating lymphocytes in primary liver carcinoma. From 400 to 550 ng total RNA, TCR beta cDNA was generated with a primer in the constant region. Libraries of TCR beta came from three nested multiplex PCR rounds with slightly modified ARM-PCR. Forward primers for TRBV1-TRBV30 and a C-beta reverse primer served the first two PCR rounds, at approximately 10 cycles each. A single record per CDR3 protein comes from TCRdb applying MiXCR to the multiplex PCR reads. The sample has 37,000 or so distinct CDR3 sequences, more than 70% seen once. Total RNA and DNA came together from approximately 20-30 mg of bulk tissue without cell sorting.

The genes are TRBV6-2 or TRBV6-3 and TRBJ2-1; 7 positions match TRBD2. The source material was tumor-adjacent normal liver tissue. The receptor comes from a middle-aged man with primary liver carcinoma and hepatitis B virus infection. The CDR3 DNA follows: TGTGCCAGCAATTCCGACCCGACTAGCCATGAGCAATTCTTC. Protein: CASNSDPTSHEQFF.